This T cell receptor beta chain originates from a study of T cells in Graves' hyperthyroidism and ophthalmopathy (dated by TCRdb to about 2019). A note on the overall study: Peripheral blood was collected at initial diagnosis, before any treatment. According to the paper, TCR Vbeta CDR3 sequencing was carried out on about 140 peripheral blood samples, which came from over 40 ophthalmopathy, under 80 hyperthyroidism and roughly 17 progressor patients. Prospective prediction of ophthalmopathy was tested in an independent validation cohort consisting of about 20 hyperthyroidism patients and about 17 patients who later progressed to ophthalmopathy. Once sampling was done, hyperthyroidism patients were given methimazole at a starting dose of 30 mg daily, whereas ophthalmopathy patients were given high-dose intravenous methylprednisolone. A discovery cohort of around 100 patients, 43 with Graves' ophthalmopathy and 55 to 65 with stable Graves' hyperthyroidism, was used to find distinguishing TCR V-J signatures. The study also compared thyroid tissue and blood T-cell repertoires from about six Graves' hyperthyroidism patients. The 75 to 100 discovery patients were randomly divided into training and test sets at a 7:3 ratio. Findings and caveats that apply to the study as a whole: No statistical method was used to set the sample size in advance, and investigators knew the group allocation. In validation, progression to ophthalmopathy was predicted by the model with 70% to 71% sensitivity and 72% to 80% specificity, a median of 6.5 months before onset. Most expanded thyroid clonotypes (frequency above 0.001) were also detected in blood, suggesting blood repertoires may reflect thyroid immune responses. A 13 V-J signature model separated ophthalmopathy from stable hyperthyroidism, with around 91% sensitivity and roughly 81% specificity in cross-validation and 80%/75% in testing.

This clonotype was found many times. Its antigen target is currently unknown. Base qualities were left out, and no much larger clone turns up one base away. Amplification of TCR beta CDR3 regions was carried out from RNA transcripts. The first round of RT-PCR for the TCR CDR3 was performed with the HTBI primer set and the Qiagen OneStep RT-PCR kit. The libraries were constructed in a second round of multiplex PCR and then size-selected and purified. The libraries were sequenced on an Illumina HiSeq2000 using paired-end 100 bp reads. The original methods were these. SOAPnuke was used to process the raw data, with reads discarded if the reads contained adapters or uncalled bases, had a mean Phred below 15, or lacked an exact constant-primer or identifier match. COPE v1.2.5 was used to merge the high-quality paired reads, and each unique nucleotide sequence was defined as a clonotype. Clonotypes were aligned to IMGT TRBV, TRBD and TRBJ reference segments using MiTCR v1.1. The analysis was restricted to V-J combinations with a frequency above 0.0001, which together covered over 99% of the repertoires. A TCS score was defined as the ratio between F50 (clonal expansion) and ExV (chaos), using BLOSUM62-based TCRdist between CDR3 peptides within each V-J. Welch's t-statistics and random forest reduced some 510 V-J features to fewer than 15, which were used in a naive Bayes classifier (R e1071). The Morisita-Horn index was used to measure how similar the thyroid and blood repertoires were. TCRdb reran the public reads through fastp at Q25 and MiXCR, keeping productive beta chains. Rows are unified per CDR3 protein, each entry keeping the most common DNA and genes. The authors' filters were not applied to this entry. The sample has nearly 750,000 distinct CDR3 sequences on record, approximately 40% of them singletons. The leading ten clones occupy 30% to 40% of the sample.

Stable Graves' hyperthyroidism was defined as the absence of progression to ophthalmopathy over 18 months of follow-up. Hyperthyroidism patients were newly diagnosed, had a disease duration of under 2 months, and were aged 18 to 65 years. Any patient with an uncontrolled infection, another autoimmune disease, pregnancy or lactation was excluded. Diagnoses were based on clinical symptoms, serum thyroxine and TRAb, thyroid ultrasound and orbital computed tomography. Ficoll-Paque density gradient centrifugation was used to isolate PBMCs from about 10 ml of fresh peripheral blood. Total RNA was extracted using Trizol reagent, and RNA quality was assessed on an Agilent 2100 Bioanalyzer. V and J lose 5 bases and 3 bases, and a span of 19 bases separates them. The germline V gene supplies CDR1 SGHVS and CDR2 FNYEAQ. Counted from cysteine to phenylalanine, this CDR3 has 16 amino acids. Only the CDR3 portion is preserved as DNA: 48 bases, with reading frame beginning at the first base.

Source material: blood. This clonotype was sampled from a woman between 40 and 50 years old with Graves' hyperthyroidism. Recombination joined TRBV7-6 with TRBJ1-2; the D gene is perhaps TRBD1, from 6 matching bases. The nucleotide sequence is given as TGTGCCAGCAGCGCAGCGGGGGGCGTTATTGACTATGGCTACACCTTC. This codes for CASSAAGGVIDYGYTF.